Each of the 8 T cell receptor beta chains below was sequenced from the same sample in a study of blood T cell repertoires in COVID-19. Profiling relied on immunoSEQ multiplex PCR, and the TCRdb table lists in-frame clones only, not all of them. Among around 120,000 clones, over 80% were seen once, and the ten largest hold roughly 29%. Sequencing input: peripheral blood. These receptors all come from a woman in her seventies with acute or convalescent COVID-19.

The V and J genes are TRBV28 and TRBJ1-6; 7 nucleotides line up with TRBD1. This CDR3 region has 13 residues. The germline V gene encodes CDR1 MDHEN and CDR2 SYDVKM. The CDR3 coding sequence is TGTGCAACCTTATTGACAGGGAGGTCACCCCTCCACTTT. Translated: CATLLTGRSPLHF.

The rearrangement joins TRBV2 to TRBJ1-6; D perhaps matches TRBD1 (6 bases). The germline CDR1 and CDR2 sequences are SNHLY and FYNNEI. The CDR3 is 14 amino acids. Between the trimmed V and J ends, which lost 7 bases and 6 bases, there was a span of 13 bases. As DNA, the CDR3 is TGTGCCAGCACCCGGACAGCAGTTAATTCACCCCTCCACTTT. Residues: CASTRTAVNSPLHF.

J is TRBJ2-7 and V is TRBV28; 7 bases are shared with TRBD1. The CDR3 is 15 amino acids. J gave up 2 bases and V 8 bases, and 12 bases lay outside the gene matches. Germline CDR1 is MDHEN and CDR2 is SYDVKM. CDR3 residues: CASRLPGTEAYEQYF. For the CDR3, the DNA is TGTGCCAGCCGTCTCCCCGGGACAGAAGCCTACGAGCAGTACTTC.

Comments on this clone: No DNA is shown, since the ends of the CDR3 on it are uncertain; the CDR3 is the one TCRdb lists. J is TRBJ2-1 and V is TRBV12-5; the DNA was not compared with TRBD1, the D call given in the table. In germline, CDR1 is LGHNT, CDR2 FRNRAP. Including both end residues, the CDR3 is 13 amino acids long. The CDR3 loop is CASGLVGRGILFF.

V is TRBV6-5 and J is TRBJ1-3; the D is unclear. V was trimmed by 5 bases and J by 8 bases, leaving 16 bases between them. The CDR3 is 14 residues long. Germline V gene lookup returns CDR1 MNHEY and CDR2 SVGAGI. As DNA, the CDR3 is TGTGCCAGCAGTCTTACTAGCATGAAAGACACCATATATTTT. Its protein is CASSLTSMKDTIYF.

This chain links TRBV5-1 with TRBJ1-1, with unresolved D. Germline V CDR1 and CDR2: SGHRS, YFSETQ. The CDR3 is made up of 15 amino acids. V was trimmed by 4 bases and J by 4 bases, leaving 17 bases between them. The CDR3 DNA sequence: TGCGCCAGCAGCCGGACGGGGTCGGGTGGCACTGAAGCTTTCTTT. Its protein is CASSRTGSGGTEAFF.

The chain recombines TRBV19 with TRBJ1-2; 10 bases fit TRBD1. Per germline, CDR1 LNHDA and CDR2 SQIVND (reference sequence). The length of the CDR3 is 16 residues. Trimming at V came to 7 bases and at J to 7 bases, leaving 15 bases not matched to a gene. CDR3 bases: TGTGCCAGTACATCGACAGGGGGCAAAGGAACTGGTGGCTACACCTTC. It codes for CASTSTGGKGTGGYTF. The complete variable domain, with remaining parts taken from reference TRBV19 and TRBJ1-2, reads DGGITQSPKYLFRKEGQNVTLSCEQNLNHDAMYWYRQDPGQGLRLIYYSQIVNDFQKGDIAEGYSVSREKKESFPLTVTSAQKNPTAFYLCASTSTGGKGTGGYTFGSGTRLTVV.

The chain joins TRBV12-3 or TRBV12-4 to TRBJ2-3, with TRBD2 matching 12 bases. CDR3 length equals 13 residues. After removal of 10 bases from V and 3 bases from J, the junction contained 2 bases not matched to a gene. This chain's CDR3 is CANGLAGTDTQYF. Written as DNA, the CDR3 is TGTGCCAACGGACTAGCGGGGACAGATACGCAGTATTTT.